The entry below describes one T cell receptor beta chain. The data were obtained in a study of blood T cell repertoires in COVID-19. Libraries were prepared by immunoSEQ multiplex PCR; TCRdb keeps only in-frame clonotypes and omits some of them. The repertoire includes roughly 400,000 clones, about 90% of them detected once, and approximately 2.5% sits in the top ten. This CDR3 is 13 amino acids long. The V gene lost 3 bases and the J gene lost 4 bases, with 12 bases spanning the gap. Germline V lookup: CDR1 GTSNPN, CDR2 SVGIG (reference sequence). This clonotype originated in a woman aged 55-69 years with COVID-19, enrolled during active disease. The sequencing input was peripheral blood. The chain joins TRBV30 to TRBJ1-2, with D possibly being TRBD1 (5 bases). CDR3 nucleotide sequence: TGTGCCTGGAGCCTAGACAGTATCTATGGCTACACCTTC. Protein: CAWSLDSIYGYTF.